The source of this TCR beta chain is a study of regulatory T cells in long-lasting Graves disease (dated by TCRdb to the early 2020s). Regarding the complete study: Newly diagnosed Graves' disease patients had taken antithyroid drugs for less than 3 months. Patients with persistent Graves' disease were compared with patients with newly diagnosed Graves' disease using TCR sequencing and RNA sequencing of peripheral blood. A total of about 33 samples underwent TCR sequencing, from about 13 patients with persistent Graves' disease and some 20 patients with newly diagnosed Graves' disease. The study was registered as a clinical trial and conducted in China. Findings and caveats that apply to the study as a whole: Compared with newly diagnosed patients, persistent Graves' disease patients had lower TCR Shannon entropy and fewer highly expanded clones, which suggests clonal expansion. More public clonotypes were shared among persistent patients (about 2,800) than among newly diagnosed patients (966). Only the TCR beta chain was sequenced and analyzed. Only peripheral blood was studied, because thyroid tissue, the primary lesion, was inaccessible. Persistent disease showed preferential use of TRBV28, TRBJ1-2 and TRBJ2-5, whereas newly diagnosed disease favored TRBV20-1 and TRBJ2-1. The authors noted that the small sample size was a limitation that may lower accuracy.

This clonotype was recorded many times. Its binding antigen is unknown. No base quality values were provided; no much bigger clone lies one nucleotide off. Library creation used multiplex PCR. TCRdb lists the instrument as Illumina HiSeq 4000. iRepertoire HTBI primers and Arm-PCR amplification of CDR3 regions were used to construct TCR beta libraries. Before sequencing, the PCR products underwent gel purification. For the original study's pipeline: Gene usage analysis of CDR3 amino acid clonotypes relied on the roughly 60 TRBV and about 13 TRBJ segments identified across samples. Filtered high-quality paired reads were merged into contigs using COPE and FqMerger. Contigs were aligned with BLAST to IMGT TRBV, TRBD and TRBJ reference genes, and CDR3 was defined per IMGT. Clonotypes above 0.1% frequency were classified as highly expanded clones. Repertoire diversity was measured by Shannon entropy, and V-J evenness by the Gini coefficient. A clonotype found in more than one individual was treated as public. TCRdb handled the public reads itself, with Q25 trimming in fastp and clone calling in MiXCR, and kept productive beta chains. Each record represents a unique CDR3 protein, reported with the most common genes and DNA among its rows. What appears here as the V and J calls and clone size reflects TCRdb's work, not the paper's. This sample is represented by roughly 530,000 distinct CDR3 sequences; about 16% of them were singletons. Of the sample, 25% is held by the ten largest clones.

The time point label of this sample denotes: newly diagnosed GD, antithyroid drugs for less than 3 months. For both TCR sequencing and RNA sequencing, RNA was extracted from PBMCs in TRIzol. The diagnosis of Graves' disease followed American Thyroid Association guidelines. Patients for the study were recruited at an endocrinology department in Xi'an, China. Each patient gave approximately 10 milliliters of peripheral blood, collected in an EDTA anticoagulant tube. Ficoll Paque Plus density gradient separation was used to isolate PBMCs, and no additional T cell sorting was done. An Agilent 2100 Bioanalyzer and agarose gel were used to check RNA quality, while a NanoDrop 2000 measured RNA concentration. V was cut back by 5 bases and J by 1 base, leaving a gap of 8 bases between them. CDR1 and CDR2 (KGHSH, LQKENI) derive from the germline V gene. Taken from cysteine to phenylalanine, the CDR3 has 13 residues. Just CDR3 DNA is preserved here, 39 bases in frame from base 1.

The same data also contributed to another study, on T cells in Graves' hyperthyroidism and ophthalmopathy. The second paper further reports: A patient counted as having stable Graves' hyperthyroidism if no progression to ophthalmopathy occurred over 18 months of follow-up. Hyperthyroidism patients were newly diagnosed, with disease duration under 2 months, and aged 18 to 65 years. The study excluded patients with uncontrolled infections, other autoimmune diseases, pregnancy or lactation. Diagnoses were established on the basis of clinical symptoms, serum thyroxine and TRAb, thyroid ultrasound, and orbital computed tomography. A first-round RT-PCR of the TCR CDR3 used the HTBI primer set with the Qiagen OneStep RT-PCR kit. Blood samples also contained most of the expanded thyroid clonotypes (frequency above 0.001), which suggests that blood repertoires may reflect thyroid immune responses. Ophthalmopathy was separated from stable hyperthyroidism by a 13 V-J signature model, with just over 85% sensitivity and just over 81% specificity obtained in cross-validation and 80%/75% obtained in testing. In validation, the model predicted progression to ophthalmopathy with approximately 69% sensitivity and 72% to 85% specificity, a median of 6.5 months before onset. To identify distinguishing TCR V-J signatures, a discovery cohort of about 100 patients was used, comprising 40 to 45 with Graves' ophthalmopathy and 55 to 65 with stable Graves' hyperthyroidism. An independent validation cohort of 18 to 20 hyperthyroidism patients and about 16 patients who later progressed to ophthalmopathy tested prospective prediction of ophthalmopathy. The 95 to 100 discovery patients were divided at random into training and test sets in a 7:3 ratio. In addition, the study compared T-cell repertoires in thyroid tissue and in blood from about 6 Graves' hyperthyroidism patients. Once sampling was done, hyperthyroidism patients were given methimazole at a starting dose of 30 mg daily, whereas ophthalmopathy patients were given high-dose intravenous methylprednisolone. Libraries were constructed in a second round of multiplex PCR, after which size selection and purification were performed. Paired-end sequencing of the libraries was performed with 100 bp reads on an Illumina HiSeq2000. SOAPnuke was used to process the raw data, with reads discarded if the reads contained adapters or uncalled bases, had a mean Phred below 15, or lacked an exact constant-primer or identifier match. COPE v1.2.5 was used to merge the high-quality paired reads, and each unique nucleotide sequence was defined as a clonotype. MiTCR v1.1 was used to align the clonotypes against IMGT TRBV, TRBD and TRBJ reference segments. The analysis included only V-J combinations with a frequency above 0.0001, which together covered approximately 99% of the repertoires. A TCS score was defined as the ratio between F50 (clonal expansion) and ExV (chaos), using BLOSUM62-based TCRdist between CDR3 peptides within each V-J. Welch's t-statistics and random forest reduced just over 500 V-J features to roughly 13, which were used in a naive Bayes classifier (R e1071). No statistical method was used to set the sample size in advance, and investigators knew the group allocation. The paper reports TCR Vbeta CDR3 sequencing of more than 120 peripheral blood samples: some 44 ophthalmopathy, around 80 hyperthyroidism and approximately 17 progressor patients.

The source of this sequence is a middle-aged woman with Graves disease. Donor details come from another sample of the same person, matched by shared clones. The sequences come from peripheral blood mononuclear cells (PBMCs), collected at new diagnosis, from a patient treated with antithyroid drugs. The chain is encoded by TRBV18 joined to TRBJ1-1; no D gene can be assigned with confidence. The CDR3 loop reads CASSVPTNTEAFF. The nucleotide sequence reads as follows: TGTGCCAGCTCAGTACCAACGAACACTGAAGCTTTCTTT.